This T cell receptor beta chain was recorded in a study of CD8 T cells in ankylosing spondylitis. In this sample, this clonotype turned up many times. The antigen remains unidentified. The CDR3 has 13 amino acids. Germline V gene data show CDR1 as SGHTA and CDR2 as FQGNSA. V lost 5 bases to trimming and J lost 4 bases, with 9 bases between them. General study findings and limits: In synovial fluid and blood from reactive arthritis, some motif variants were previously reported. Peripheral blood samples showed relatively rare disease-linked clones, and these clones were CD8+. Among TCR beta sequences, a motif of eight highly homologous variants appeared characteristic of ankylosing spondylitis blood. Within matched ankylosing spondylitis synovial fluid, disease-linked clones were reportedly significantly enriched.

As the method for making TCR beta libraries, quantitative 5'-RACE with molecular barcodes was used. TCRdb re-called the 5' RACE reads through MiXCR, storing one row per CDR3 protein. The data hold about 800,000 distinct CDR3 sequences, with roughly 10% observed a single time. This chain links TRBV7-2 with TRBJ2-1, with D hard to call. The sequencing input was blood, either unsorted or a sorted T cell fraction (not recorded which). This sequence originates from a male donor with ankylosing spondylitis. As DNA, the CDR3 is TGTGCCAGCAGCGCGAGCCTTTACAATGAGCAGTTCTTC. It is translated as CASSASLYNEQFF. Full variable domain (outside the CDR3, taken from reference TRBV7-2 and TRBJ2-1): GAGVSQSPSNKVTEKGKDVELRCDPISGHTALYWYRQSLGQGLEFLIYFQGNSAPDKSGLPSDRFSAERTGGSVSTLTIQRTQQEDSAVYLCASSASLYNEQFFGPGTRLTVL.